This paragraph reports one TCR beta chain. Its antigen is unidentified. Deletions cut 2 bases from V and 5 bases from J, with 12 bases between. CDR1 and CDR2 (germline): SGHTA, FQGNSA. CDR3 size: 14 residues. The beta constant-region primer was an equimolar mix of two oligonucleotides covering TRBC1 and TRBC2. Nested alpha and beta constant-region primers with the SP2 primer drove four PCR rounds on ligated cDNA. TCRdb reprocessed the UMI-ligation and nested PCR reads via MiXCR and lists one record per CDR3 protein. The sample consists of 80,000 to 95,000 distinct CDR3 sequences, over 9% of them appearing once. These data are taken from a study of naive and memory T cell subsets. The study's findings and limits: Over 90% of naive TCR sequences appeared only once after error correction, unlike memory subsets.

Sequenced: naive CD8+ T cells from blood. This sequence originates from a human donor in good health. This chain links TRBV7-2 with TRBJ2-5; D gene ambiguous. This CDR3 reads CASSLYTPRETQYF. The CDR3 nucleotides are TGTGCCAGCAGCTTATATACGCCCCGGGAGACCCAGTACTTC.